The clone carrying this T cell receptor beta chain was detected a few times. In building TCR beta libraries, iRepertoire HTBI primers were used together with Arm-PCR of CDR3 regions. TCRdb reprocessed the multiplex PCR reads with MiXCR, giving one entry per CDR3 protein. This table has some 460,000 distinct CDR3 sequences, roughly 15% appearing once. The data originate from a study of regulatory T cells in long-lasting Graves disease. Germline assignment: CDR1 SGHNT and CDR2 YYREEE (reference sequence). The CDR3 consists of 17 residues. Germline trimming cut 5 bases from V and 4 bases from J; bases unmatched to any gene: 7. Time point meaning: newly diagnosed GD, antithyroid drugs for less than 3 months. There was RNA extracted from PBMCs, and the TCR library was made from it. These sequences were also reported in another study, on T cells in Graves' hyperthyroidism and ophthalmopathy. Turning to that study: The TCR CDR3 was amplified in a first-round RT-PCR using the HTBI primer set.

This chain uses TRBV5-4 with TRBJ2-2, with 14 nucleotides matching TRBD2. The specimen comprised peripheral blood mononuclear cells (PBMCs), sampled at new diagnosis, from a patient treated with antithyroid drugs. The receptor comes from a man aged 40-55 years with Graves disease. Here the CDR3 reads CASREGTSGRSTGELFF. The CDR3 nucleotides read TGTGCCAGCAGAGAGGGGACTAGCGGGAGAAGCACCGGGGAGCTGTTTTTT.